The clone carrying this TCR beta chain was seen only a few times. Its cognate antigen is unknown. The sample comes from a study of read filtering for tumor transcriptome and immune sequencing. Study context: RNA-seq yielded only roughly 75 to 1,300 TCR reads, IR-seq about 3.5 to 11 million. Whole-study results and caveats: Sorted CD138-negative bone marrow cells were not purified T cells.

Per germline, CDR1 SNHLY and CDR2 FYNNEI. V was cut by 7 bases and J by 1 base, with 12 bases left in between. CDR3 length: 14 residues. From roughly 400 ng of RNA, a library with molecular barcoded alpha/delta and beta/gamma adaptors was made. In TCRdb, the reads were re-called with MiXCR into one record per CDR3 protein. The sample includes 75,000 to 95,000 distinct CDR3 sequences, 20% to 25% of them seen just once. This chain joins TRBV2 and TRBJ2-3; TRBD1 is a possible D gene (6 bases). Sequences were obtained from a population of CD138-negative cells sorted from bone marrow. This TCR came from a donor at least 40 years old with multiple myeloma. The CDR3 DNA is TGTGCCAGCATGCCGTACAGGGGCACAGATACGCAGTATTTT. Its translation is CASMPYRGTDTQYF.